This record covers a single T cell receptor beta chain. The CDR3 runs 17 residues. The ends were cut back, 4 bases at V and 0 bases at J, with 13 bases in the middle. Per germline, CDR1 LNHDA and CDR2 SQIVND (reference sequence). The study ran its PCR with 60 Vbeta and 13 Jbeta primers. TCRdb's copy holds only in-frame clones and misses some; the assay was immunoSEQ multiplex PCR. The profile shows 150,000 to 200,000 clones, 70% to 90% of them singletons. This specimen belongs to a study of cytomegalovirus exposure and HLA in healthy donors. As for the study in general: Most donors, less than 85% of a few hundred genotyped, fell in the Caucasian-associated ancestry cluster.

V is TRBV19 and J is TRBJ2-6; weak D call: TRBD2 (6 bases). The sample taken for sequencing was PBMCs. The TCR was taken from a man in his late teens or twenties in good health and CMV-seropositive. The CDR3 sequence: CASSRATGDSGANVLTF. The CDR3 DNA sequence: TGTGCCAGTAGTAGGGCCACGGGGGACTCTGGGGCCAACGTCCTGACTTTC. Combining the CDR3 with reference TRBV19 and TRBJ2-6 gives the whole variable domain DGGITQSPKYLFRKEGQNVTLSCEQNLNHDAMYWYRQDPGQGLRLIYYSQIVNDFQKGDIAEGYSVSREKKESFPLTVTSAQKNPTAFYLCASSRATGDSGANVLTFGAGSRLTVL.